This passage covers 4 T cell receptor beta chains from one sample sequenced in a study of T cells after yellow fever vaccination. TCRdb analysed the 5' RACE reads with MiXCR anew, one entry per CDR3 protein. This sample has 340,000 or so distinct CDR3 sequences, with approximately 12% found just once. Sequences were derived from CD4+ T cells sorted from PBMCs, sampled 15 days after the yellow fever booster vaccination. These receptors all come from a man between 18 and 29 years old who received the YFV17D yellow fever vaccine.

V is TRBV20-1 and J is TRBJ2-2, with D perhaps being TRBD1 or TRBD2 (6 bases each). The V and J ends lost 1 base and 6 bases respectively, with 9 bases between them. Germline values: CDR1 DFQATT, CDR2 SNEGSKA (reference sequence). This CDR3 has 13 residues. The DNA for the CDR3 is TGCAGTGCTAGAGGACGGGGGCCCGGGGAGCTGTTTTTT. Translated, it gives CSARGRGPGELFF.

V is TRBV10-2 and J is TRBJ2-3, with TRBD2 identical over 8 bases. CDR1 and CDR2 (germline): WSHSY, SAAADI. The V gene end was trimmed by 6 bases and the J gene end by 6 bases; junction bases not matched to a gene: 14. This CDR3 spans 16 amino acids. The DNA of the CDR3 is TGCGCCAGCAGCTTCGGACTAGCCGGGGGGTCGGATACGCAGTATTTT. Translation: CASSFGLAGGSDTQYF.

This clonotype has only a few counts. The V call is TRBV21-1, the J call TRBJ2-2; the table calls TRBD2, which could not be checked here. TRBV21-1 is a listed pseudogene. The CDR3 contains 17 residues. CDR3 protein: CASSTPERGVNTGELFF. The CDR3 DNA reads TGTGCCAGCAGCACCCCGGAGCGGGGGGTCAACACCGGGGAGCTGTTTTTT.

This clonotype was found a few times. J is TRBJ2-3 and V is TRBV7-3; 10 positions agree with TRBD2. Trimming removed 5 bases from V and 2 bases from J; junction bases left unmatched: 7. CDR1 and CDR2 from the germline V gene are SGHTA and FQGTGA. CDR3 length: 16 amino acids. Written as DNA, the CDR3 is TGTGCCAGCAGCCCCCTAGCGGGAGCGAACACAGATACGCAGTATTTT. Translation: CASSPLAGANTDTQYF.